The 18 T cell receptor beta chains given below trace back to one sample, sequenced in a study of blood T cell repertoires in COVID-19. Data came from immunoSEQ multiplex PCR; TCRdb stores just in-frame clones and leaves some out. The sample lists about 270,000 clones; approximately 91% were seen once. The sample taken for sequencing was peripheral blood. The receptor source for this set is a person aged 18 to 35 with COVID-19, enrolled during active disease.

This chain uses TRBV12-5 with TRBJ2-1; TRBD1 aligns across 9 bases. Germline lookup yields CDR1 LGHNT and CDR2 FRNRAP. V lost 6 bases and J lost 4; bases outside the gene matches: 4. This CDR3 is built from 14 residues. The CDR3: CASGRDRVYNEQFF. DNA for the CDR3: TGTGCTAGTGGCCGGGACAGGGTTTACAATGAGCAGTTCTTC.

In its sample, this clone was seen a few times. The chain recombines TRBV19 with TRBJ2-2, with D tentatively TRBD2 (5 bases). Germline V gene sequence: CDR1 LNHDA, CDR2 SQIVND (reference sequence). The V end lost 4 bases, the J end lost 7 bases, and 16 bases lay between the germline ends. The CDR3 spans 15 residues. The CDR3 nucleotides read TGTGCCAGTAGTAAGGCGGGTGCCGGAGTCGGGGAGCTGTTTTTT. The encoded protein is CASSKAGAGVGELFF.

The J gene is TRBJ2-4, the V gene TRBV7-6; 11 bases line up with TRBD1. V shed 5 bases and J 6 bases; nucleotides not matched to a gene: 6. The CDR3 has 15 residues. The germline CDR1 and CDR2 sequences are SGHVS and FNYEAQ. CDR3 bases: TGTGCCAGCAGCCTCGGGACAGGGGGTTTAAACATTCAGTACTTC. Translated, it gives CASSLGTGGLNIQYF.

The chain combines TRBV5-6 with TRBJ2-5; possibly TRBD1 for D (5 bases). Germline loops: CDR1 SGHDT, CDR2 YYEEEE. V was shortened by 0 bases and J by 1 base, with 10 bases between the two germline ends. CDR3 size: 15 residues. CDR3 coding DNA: TGTGCCAGCAGCTTGGTTCGACAGCCCCAAGAGACCCAGTACTTC. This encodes CASSLVRQPQETQYF.

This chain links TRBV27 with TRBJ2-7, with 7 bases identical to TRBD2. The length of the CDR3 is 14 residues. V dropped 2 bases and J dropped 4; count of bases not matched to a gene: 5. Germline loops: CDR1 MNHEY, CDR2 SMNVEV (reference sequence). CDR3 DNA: TGTGCCAGCAGTTTAGCGGGAGTGGAGTACGAGCAGTACTTC. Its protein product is CASSLAGVEYEQYF.

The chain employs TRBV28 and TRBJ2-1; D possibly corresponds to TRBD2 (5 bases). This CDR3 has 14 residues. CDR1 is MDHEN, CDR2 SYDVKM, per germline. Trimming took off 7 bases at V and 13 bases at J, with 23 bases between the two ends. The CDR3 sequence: CASTEEGFVRHQFF. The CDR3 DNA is TGTGCCAGCACCGAAGAGGGATTTGTACGCCACCAGTTCTTC.

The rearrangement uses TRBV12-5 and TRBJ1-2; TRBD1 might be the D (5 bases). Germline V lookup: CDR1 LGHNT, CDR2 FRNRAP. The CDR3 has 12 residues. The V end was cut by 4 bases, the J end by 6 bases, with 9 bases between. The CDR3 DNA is TGTGCTAGTGGTTCAAGACAGAATGGCTACACCTTC. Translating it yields CASGSRQNGYTF.

For the CDR3, the DNA is TGTGCCAGCAGCAAAGCGCCCGCGGCCAAGCACGGAGATACGCAGTATTTT. Translation gives CASSKAPAAKHGDTQYF. This rearrangement joins TRBV21-1 to TRBJ2-3; the DNA was not used to check the table's D call, TRBD2. TRBV21-1 is a pseudogene locus. The CDR3 is 17 amino acids.

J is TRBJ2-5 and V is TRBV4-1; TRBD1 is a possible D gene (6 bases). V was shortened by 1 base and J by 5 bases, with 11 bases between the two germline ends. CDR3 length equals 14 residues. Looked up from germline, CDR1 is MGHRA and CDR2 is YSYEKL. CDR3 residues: CASSQVLQGETQYF. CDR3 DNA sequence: TGCGCCAGCAGCCAAGTTCTTCAGGGGGAGACCCAGTACTTC.

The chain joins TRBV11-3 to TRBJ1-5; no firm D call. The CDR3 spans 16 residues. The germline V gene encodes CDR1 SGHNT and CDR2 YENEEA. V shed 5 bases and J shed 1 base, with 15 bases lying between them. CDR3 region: CASSLEDGVSNQPQHF. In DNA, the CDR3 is TGTGCCAGCAGCCTGGAGGACGGGGTCAGCAATCAGCCCCAGCATTTT.

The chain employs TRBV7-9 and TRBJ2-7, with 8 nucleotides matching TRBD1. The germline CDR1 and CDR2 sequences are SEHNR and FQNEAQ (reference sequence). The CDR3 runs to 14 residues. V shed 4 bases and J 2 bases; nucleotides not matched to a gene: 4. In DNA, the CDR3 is TGTGCCAGCAGCTCCGGACAGGGCCCCTACGAGCAGTACTTC. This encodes CASSSGQGPYEQYF. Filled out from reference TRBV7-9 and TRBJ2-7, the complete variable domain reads DTGVSQNPRHKITKRGQNVTFRCDPISEHNRLYWYRQTLGQGPEFLTYFQNEAQLEKSRLLSDRFSAERPKGSFSTLEIQRTEQGDSAMYLCASSSGQGPYEQYFGPGTRLTVT.

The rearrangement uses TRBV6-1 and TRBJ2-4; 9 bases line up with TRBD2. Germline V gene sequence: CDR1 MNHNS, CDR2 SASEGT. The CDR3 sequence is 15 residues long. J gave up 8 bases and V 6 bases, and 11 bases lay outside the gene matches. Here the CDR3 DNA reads TGTGCCAGCAGAACACCTAGCGGGATGGTTGACATTCAGTACTTC. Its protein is CASRTPSGMVDIQYF.

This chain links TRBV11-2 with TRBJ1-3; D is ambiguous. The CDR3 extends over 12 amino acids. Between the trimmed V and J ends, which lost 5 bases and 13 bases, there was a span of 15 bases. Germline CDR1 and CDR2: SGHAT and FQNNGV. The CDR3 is CASSDRVKLIYF. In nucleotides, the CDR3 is TGTGCCAGCAGCGACCGGGTTAAGCTAATATATTTT.

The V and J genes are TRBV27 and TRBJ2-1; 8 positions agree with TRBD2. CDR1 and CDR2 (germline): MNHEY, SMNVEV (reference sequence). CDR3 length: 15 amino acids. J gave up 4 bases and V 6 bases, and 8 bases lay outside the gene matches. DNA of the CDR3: TGTGCCAGCAGACCCTGGGTAGCGGGGTACAATGAGCAGTTCTTC. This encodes CASRPWVAGYNEQFF.

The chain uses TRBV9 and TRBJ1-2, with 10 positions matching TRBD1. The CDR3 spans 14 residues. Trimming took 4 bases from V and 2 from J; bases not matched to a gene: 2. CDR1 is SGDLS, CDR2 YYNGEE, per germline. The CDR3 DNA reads TGTGCCAGCAGCAAGGGACAGGGGAACTATGGCTACACCTTC. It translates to CASSKGQGNYGYTF.

Here the CDR3 reads CASSERTRGQFF. CDR3 DNA: TGTGCCAGCAGTGAAAGGACTAGAGGGCAGTTCTTC. This chain links TRBV2 with TRBJ2-1; TRBD2 aligns across 7 bases. Germline lookup yields CDR1 SNHLY and CDR2 FYNNEI. The J segment lost 12 bases and the V segment lost 2 bases, leaving 4 bases of the junction unmatched. The CDR3 is 12 amino acids. The full variable domain, its missing parts supplied by reference TRBV2 and TRBJ2-1, is EPEVTQTPSHQVTQMGQEVILRCVPISNHLYFYWYRQILGQKVEFLVSFYNNEISEKSEIFDDQFSVERPDGSNFTLKIRSTKLEDSAMYFCASSERTRGQFFGPGTRLTVL.

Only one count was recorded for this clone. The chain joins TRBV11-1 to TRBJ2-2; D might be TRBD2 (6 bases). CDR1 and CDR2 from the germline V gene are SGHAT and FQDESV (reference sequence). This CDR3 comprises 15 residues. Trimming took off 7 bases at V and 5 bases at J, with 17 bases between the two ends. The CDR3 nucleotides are TGTGCCAGCATCCCCGGGCGGGATTGGACCGGGGAGCTGTTTTTT. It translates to CASIPGRDWTGELFF.

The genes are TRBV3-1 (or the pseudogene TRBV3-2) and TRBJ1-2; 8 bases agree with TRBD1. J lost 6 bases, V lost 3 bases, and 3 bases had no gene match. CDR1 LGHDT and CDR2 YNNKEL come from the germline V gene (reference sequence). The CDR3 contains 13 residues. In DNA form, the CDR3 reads TGTGCCAGCAGCCATGCACAGGGGGATGGCTACACCTTC. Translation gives CASSHAQGDGYTF.